Each of the 29 T cell receptor beta chains below was sequenced from the same sample in a study of T cell responses to AZD1222 COVID-19 vaccine. Method: immunoSEQ multiplex PCR; TCRdb's copy keeps in-frame clones and lacks some. Among under 70,000 clones, 89% were seen once, and the ten largest hold about 14%. The sample consisted of peripheral blood, taken 28 days after the second AZD1222 dose. All receptors come from an adult who received the AZD1222 COVID-19 vaccine.

This clone was recorded only once. This chain connects TRBV24-1 to TRBJ1-2; 7 bases match TRBD1. Germline CDR1 reads KGHDR; CDR2 reads SFDVKD. The V segment lost 2 bases and the J segment 4 bases; nucleotides outside the gene matches: 15. CDR3 length: 18 amino acids. This CDR3 reads CATSDSRSRDSSSYGYTF. CDR3 DNA: TGTGCCACCAGTGATTCACGCTCCCGGGACAGCTCGTCCTATGGCTACACCTTC.

The gene calls are TRBV6-5 and TRBJ1-2, with 8 positions matching TRBD1. This CDR3 comprises 16 residues. Germline loops: CDR1 MNHEY, CDR2 SVGAGI. J gave up 8 bases and V 2 bases, and 13 bases lay outside the gene matches. This chain's CDR3 is CASSYTGGRGLKGYTF. The CDR3 DNA is TGTGCCAGCAGTTACACGGGAGGCAGGGGGCTTAAGGGCTACACCTTC.

CDR3 protein: CASSLYSRQGVRYGYTF. The CDR3 DNA is TGTGCCAGCAGCTTATATTCAAGGCAGGGGGTCCGCTATGGCTACACCTTC. The gene calls are TRBV5-4 and TRBJ1-2, with 7 positions matching TRBD1. This CDR3 spans 17 amino acids. The ends lost 2 bases at V and 4 bases at J; junction bases unmatched: 14. The germline gives CDR1 SGHNT, CDR2 YYREEE (reference sequence).

The CDR3 is CASSRSSGRVEQFF. The CDR3 nucleotides are TGTGCCAGCAGCCGGTCGAGCGGGAGGGTGGAGCAGTTCTTC. V gene TRBV11-2 combines with J gene TRBJ2-1; 10 bases agree with TRBD2. This CDR3 comprises 14 residues. Germline V gives CDR1 SGHAT, CDR2 FQNNGV. V gave up 5 bases and J gave up 10 bases; unmatched junction bases: 8.

J is TRBJ1-5 and V is TRBV3-1 (or the pseudogene TRBV3-2), with 8 bases aligning to TRBD1. Trimming removed 1 base from V and 1 base from J; junction bases left unmatched: 3. CDR1 and CDR2 from the germline V gene are LGHDT and YNNKEL (reference sequence). CDR3 length: 16 residues. The CDR3 here is CASSQGQGWSNQPQHF. DNA for the CDR3: TGTGCCAGCAGCCAAGGACAGGGGTGGAGCAATCAGCCCCAGCATTTT.

The chain uses TRBV11-2 and TRBJ2-5; the D call may be TRBD1 or TRBD2 (5 bases each). The V gene lost 4 bases and the J gene lost 5 bases, with 14 bases spanning the gap. Germline V gene data show CDR1 as SGHAT and CDR2 as FQNNGV. The CDR3 totals 14 residues. The CDR3 loop is CASSSARWGETQYF. The CDR3 region has the DNA TGTGCCAGCAGCTCCGCGAGGTGGGGGGAGACCCAGTACTTC.

V is TRBV24-1 and J is TRBJ2-3; 11 bases align to TRBD2. J was trimmed by 3 bases and V by 3 bases; bases with no gene match: 16. In germline, CDR1 is KGHDR, CDR2 SFDVKD. This CDR3 region has 20 residues. The CDR3, as DNA: TGTGCCACCAGTGATATCACCGGGACTAGCGGCTCCAGGGTGACAGATACGCAGTATTTT. Its protein is CATSDITGTSGSRVTDTQYF.

Concerning this clone: One junction end does not reproduce the germline sequence, and a read error may be involved. The chain recombines TRBV7-7 with TRBJ2-7; D gene ambiguous. The CDR3 consists of 15 residues. Germline V CDR1 and CDR2: SSHAT, FNYEAQ (reference sequence). CDR3 loop: CASSLGPGLSYEQYF. The DNA of the CDR3 is TGTGCTAGCAGCTTAGGTCCAGGTCTGTCCTACGAGCAGTACTTC.

Written as DNA, the CDR3 is TGTGCCAGCAGCTTAGGAAATAGCGGGAGCCTTTTGGGGCAGTTCTTC. As protein: CASSLGNSGSLLGQFF. The rearrangement links TRBV13 to TRBJ2-1; 9 bases agree with TRBD2. This CDR3 spans 16 amino acids. The junction had 12 bases not matched to a gene; V was cut back by 0 bases and J by 12 bases. CDR1 PRHDT and CDR2 FYEKMQ come from the germline V gene (reference sequence).

The chain uses TRBV24-1 and TRBJ2-2; TRBD1 agrees at 10 bases. The CDR3 has 17 amino acids. V shed 4 bases and J 3 bases; nucleotides not matched to a gene: 7. From germline, CDR1 is KGHDR and CDR2 SFDVKD. Written as DNA, the CDR3 is TGTGCCACCAGTGACCCATCCGGGACAGGGGACACCGGGGAGCTGTTTTTT. Amino acid sequence: CATSDPSGTGDTGELFF.

CDR3 DNA sequence: TGCAGTGCTAGTAGTGCTAGCGGCCAATCCCTGCGCGGTTACGAGCAGTACTTC. Translated, it gives CSASSASGQSLRGYEQYF. The rearrangement links TRBV20-1 to TRBJ2-7; TRBD2 agrees at 7 bases. The CDR3 length is 18 residues. The germline gives CDR1 DFQATT, CDR2 SNEGSKA (reference sequence). The J segment lost 4 bases and the V segment lost 3 bases, leaving 21 bases of the junction unmatched.

V is TRBV6-5 and J is TRBJ1-5; TRBD1 might be the D (6 bases). Germline V gene data show CDR1 as MNHEY and CDR2 as SVGAGI. The CDR3 loop spans 15 amino acids. V gave up 6 bases and J gave up 7 bases, with 19 bases separating them. CDR3 DNA: TGTGCCAGCAGGCCCGCCGGGGGCGCAGGGCAGCCCCAGCATTTT. This sequence encodes CASRPAGGAGQPQHF.

The CDR3, as DNA: TGTGCCAGCAGCACGACTAGGTCTTCCAACACCGGGGAGCTGTTTTTT. Residues: CASSTTRSSNTGELFF. The V gene is TRBV7-9, the J gene TRBJ2-2; possibly TRBD2 for D (6 bases). Trimming stripped 5 bases from V and 2 bases from J, with 15 bases between. The CDR3 is 16 residues long. The germline gives CDR1 SEHNR, CDR2 FQNEAQ (reference sequence).

This clone was counted only a few times. The chain has TRBV9 and TRBJ2-1, with 11 bases matching TRBD2. The germline V gene has CDR1 SGDLS and CDR2 YYNGEE. CDR3 length equals 14 residues. The V and J ends lost 3 bases and 5 bases, in that order; junction bases with no gene match: 1. CDR3 DNA sequence: TGTGCCAGCAGCGCGGGACTAGCGGACAATGAGCAGTTCTTC. This codes for CASSAGLADNEQFF.

The chain links TRBV20-1 to TRBJ1-5, with 8 bases identical to TRBD1. Losses at the gene ends were 3 bases for V and 4 bases for J; bases not matched to a gene: 8. The germline CDR1 and CDR2 sequences are DFQATT and SNEGSKA (reference sequence). The CDR3 spans 15 residues. As DNA, the CDR3 is TGCAGTGCTAGTCCCAAGACAGGGGCAAATCAGCCCCAGCATTTT. Translating it yields CSASPKTGANQPQHF.

The chain employs TRBV6-5 and TRBJ1-1; 8 bases map to TRBD1. J gave up 5 bases and V 7 bases, and 6 bases lay outside the gene matches. The germline CDR1 and CDR2 sequences are MNHEY and SVGAGI. The CDR3 runs 13 residues. CDR3 nucleotides: TGTGCCAGCATTGGACAGGGTAAAACTGAAGCTTTCTTT. Protein product: CASIGQGKTEAFF.

This clone was observed once. The rearrangement links TRBV2 to TRBJ2-1; tentatively, D is TRBD2 (5 bases). The CDR3 has 15 amino acids. With 3 bases removed from V and 0 bases from J, the gap between germline ends came to 9 bases. CDR1 SNHLY and CDR2 FYNNEI come from the germline V gene. DNA of the CDR3: TGTGCCAGCAGTGAGTACCGGGACTCCTACAATGAGCAGTTCTTC. It codes for CASSEYRDSYNEQFF.

The chain couples TRBV28 to TRBJ2-5; D ambiguous. Germline CDR1 is MDHEN and CDR2 is SYDVKM. Trimming took 5 bases from V and 1 from J, leaving 11 bases between them. The CDR3 is 14 amino acids. CDR3 DNA: TGTGCCAGCAGTCTGGGCGGACCCCAAGAGACCCAGTACTTC. Protein sequence: CASSLGGPQETQYF.

This clone was recorded a few times. This chain connects TRBV2 to TRBJ1-1; D ambiguous. Trimming took 6 bases from V and 3 from J, leaving 14 bases between them. The CDR3 is 14 amino acids. CDR1 and CDR2 from the germline V gene are SNHLY and FYNNEI. The CDR3 sequence is CASRRGPRDTEAFF. The CDR3 DNA sequence: TGTGCCAGCAGACGAGGACCCCGGGACACTGAAGCTTTCTTT. The complete variable domain, with remaining parts taken from reference TRBV2 and TRBJ1-1, reads EPEVTQTPSHQVTQMGQEVILRCVPISNHLYFYWYRQILGQKVEFLVSFYNNEISEKSEIFDDQFSVERPDGSNFTLKIRSTKLEDSAMYFCASRRGPRDTEAFFGQGTRLTVV.

The genes are TRBV6-5 and TRBJ2-2, with TRBD1 identical over 8 bases. The J segment lost 1 base and the V segment lost 2 bases, leaving 0 bases of the junction unmatched. This CDR3 is built from 15 residues. The germline CDR1 and CDR2 sequences are MNHEY and SVGAGI. The DNA for the CDR3 is TGTGCCAGCAGTTACGACAGGGGGAACACCGGGGAGCTGTTTTTT. Protein product: CASSYDRGNTGELFF.

The rearrangement joins TRBV29-1 to TRBJ2-1, with 15 bases fitting TRBD2. The germline CDR1 and CDR2 sequences are SQVTM and ANQGSEA. The ends lost 3 bases at V and 4 bases at J; junction bases unmatched: 7. The CDR3 totals 17 residues. CDR3 in amino acids: CSVDRTSGRAGYNEQFF. The CDR3 DNA is TGCAGCGTTGATCGGACTAGCGGGAGGGCGGGTTACAATGAGCAGTTCTTC.

This chain joins TRBV13 and TRBJ2-3; possibly TRBD2 for D (6 bases). Between the trimmed V and J ends, which lost 5 bases and 2 bases, there was a span of 17 bases. The CDR3 loop spans 16 amino acids. The germline V gene has CDR1 PRHDT and CDR2 FYEKMQ (reference sequence). The CDR3 reads CASSIKADYSTDTQYF. CDR3 bases: TGTGCCAGCAGCATCAAGGCGGACTACTCCACAGATACGCAGTATTTT.

This chain uses TRBV19 with TRBJ1-2; D is ambiguous. Trimming cost V 5 bases and J 4 bases, with 5 bases left between them. The CDR3 has 11 amino acids. Germline-derived CDR1 and CDR2 are LNHDA and SQIVND (reference sequence). The DNA of the CDR3 is TGTGCCAGTAGTCCGGGCTATGGCTACACCTTC. It translates to CASSPGYGYTF.

The rearrangement links TRBV10-3 to TRBJ2-5, with D perhaps TRBD1 or TRBD2 (5 bases each). The V end was cut by 11 bases, the J end by 4 bases, with 14 bases between. The germline gives CDR1 ENHRY, CDR2 SYGVKD. This CDR3 is built from 12 residues. This chain's CDR3 is CAAGSGGETQYF. CDR3 DNA: TGTGCCGCAGGGAGCGGAGGAGAGACCCAGTACTTC.

The rearrangement joins TRBV7-2 to TRBJ2-5; 8 nucleotides agree with TRBD1. V was clipped by 3 bases and J by 2 bases; unmatched bases: 8. The CDR3 sequence is 16 residues long. Per germline, CDR1 SGHTA and CDR2 FQGNSA. The CDR3 nucleotides are TGTGCCAGCAGCTTCGGACAGGGCGGAGAGCAAGAGACCCAGTACTTC. It yields the protein CASSFGQGGEQETQYF.

The J gene is TRBJ1-1, the V gene TRBV5-5; 8 bases map to TRBD1. In germline, CDR1 is SGHKS, CDR2 YYEKEE (reference sequence). The CDR3 totals 14 residues. Trimming took 2 bases from V and 5 from J; bases not matched to a gene: 5. The CDR3 DNA reads TGTGCCAGCAGCTTAATCGGACAGGGAACTGAAGCTTTCTTT. Encoded protein: CASSLIGQGTEAFF.

J is TRBJ2-1 and V is TRBV27; maybe TRBD2 (6 bases). The germline V gene encodes CDR1 MNHEY and CDR2 SMNVEV (reference sequence). The V gene lost 3 bases and the J gene lost 9 bases, with 12 bases spanning the gap. The CDR3 sequence is 13 residues long. The CDR3 spells CASSFAGRGEQFF. The CDR3 DNA reads as TGTGCCAGCAGTTTTGCAGGGCGGGGTGAGCAGTTCTTC.

The chain has TRBV9 and TRBJ2-1, with D possibly matching TRBD2 (6 bases). This CDR3 has 14 amino acids. V was clipped by 3 bases and J by 5 bases, with 12 bases between them. Germline lookup yields CDR1 SGDLS and CDR2 YYNGEE. The CDR3 DNA is TGTGCCAGCAGCGAATCGGGGGTAGACAATGAGCAGTTCTTC. This sequence encodes CASSESGVDNEQFF.

The rearrangement uses TRBV7-8 and TRBJ2-7; D is undetermined. The CDR3 has 14 residues. Looked up from germline, CDR1 is SGHVS and CDR2 is FQNEAQ. Trimming stripped 1 base from V and 3 bases from J, with 10 bases between. CDR3 sequence (DNA): TGTGCCAGCAGCTTAGGGGGTTGGTACTACGAGCAGTACTTC. This encodes CASSLGGWYYEQYF.